The rows below give T cell receptor beta chains drawn from one sample of a study of CD8 T cells in Susac syndrome. TCRdb analysed the immunoSEQ multiplex PCR reads with MiXCR anew, one entry per CDR3 protein. The sample yields roughly 120,000 distinct CDR3 sequences, 85% to 95% seen once. Material for sequencing was CD4+ T cells from PBMCs. These receptors were taken from a human donor with multiple sclerosis. The CDR3 runs from the conserved cysteine through the conserved F or W.

j_call,v_call,cdr3_aa
TRBJ2-7,TRBV28,CATLDGGTYEQYF
TRBJ2-5,TRBV3-1,CASSQDPGTTQETQYF
TRBJ1-2,TRBV7-9,CASSLSNRDRFDGYTF
TRBJ2-7,TRBV28,CASSFASYEQYF
TRBJ2-1,TRBV12-3/TRBV12-4,CASSLRLAEGNNEQFF
TRBJ2-3,TRBV30,CAWEGGTDTQYF
TRBJ2-6,TRBV3-1,CASSQYGPSGANVLTF
TRBJ1-1,TRBV5-1,CASSLGTRVGTEAFF
TRBJ1-1,TRBV18,CASSARGDTEAFF
TRBJ2-7,TRBV7-3,CASSPQQGPSYEQYF
TRBJ2-7,TRBV3-1,CASSQTQVSYEQYF
TRBJ2-1,TRBV20-1,CSFQKSSYNEQFF
TRBJ2-4,TRBV6-6,CASSSVGVENIQYF
TRBJ1-4,TRBV18,CASSQTGPNEKLFF
TRBJ2-3,TRBV5-1,CASSFKGLDTQYF
TRBJ1-5,TRBV20-1,CSARSNSNQPQHF
TRBJ1-2,TRBV6-5,CASGDRANYGYTF
TRBJ2-1,TRBV2,CASSDGSFYNEQFF
TRBJ2-3,TRBV30,CAWSVKGRGRPDTQYF
TRBJ1-5,TRBV12-5,CASGGRDQPQHF
TRBJ2-5,TRBV30,CAWSVPETQYF
TRBJ2-2,TRBV2,CASSENRGGNTGELFF
TRBJ1-1,TRBV7-9,CASSYGQMNTEAFF
TRBJ1-1,TRBV7-8,CASSPKSTRWAEAFF
TRBJ1-4,TRBV5-1,CASSLVDPGGEKLFF
TRBJ2-1,TRBV3-1,CASSLAGRTHEQFF
TRBJ2-6,TRBV20-1,CSARTVNSGANVLTF
TRBJ2-7,TRBV21-1,CATTRADRSYEQYF
TRBJ1-6,TRBV19,CASRANRGPGSPLHF
TRBJ2-6,TRBV6-1,CASTGTGRTGANVLTF
TRBJ1-5,TRBV7-9,CASSLAGYSNQPQHF
TRBJ1-3,TRBV6-1,CASRETGGGNTIYF
TRBJ2-2,TRBV7-9,CASSLQGLTGELFF
TRBJ1-2,TRBV2,CASSGSGGAIANYGYTF
TRBJ1-5,TRBV18,CASSRSAGSNQPQHF
TRBJ2-6,TRBV28,CASRGTGSNSGANVLTF
TRBJ1-2,TRBV30,CAWTPSGTPYGYTF
TRBJ2-6,TRBV6-5,CASSSRAPGANVLTF
TRBJ1-1,TRBV20-1,CSARDRGQGPNTEVFF
TRBJ1-5,TRBV7-9,CASSSDRGSNQPQHF
TRBJ2-1,TRBV5-6,CASSFQGWSYNEQFF
TRBJ2-4,TRBV24-1,CATSDPTGSAKNIQYF
TRBJ1-2,TRBV3-1,CASSQGLWQDYGYTF
TRBJ1-1,TRBV6-2/TRBV6-3,CASSSTGDTEAFF
TRBJ2-3,TRBV4-2,CASSQEGGTDTQYF
TRBJ1-4,TRBV18,CASSPRTGGTEKLFF
TRBJ2-2,TRBV20-1,CSARRTANTGELFF